One sample yielded the 16 T cell receptor beta chains listed below, sequenced in a study of T cells after posttransplantation cyclophosphamide (dated by TCRdb to 2016 to 2017). The method behind the library was the immunoSEQ multiplex PCR assay. TCRdb carries this immuneACCESS record with in-frame sequences only. Its versions omit some clonotypes, under half of them owing to an unresolved V gene in the studies checked, with the rest unexplained. Across this sample there are over 8,500 clones, with roughly 80% seen only once. The ten most abundant clones make up about 5.4% of the sample. The treatment or condition label, read with the paper, signifies: high-dose cyclophosphamide on days +3 and +4 as single-agent GVHD prophylaxis. For conditioning, the PTCy patients got busulfan and fludarabine, then a related or unrelated marrow graft, followed by cyclophosphamide on days +3 and +4. Sequencing was performed on PBMCs, taken after allogeneic stem cell transplant with posttransplant cyclophosphamide. Source of these receptors: a female patient in her fifties who received an allogeneic stem cell transplant from a related donor, was CMV-positive, and had no GVHD. Because of the transplant, the T cells may be the graft donor's rather than the patient's own.

This clone was seen a handful of times. This chain links TRBV7-9 with TRBJ2-7, with 8 bases matching TRBD2. V dropped 3 bases and J dropped 6; count of bases not matched to a gene: 10. Germline CDR1 reads SEHNR; CDR2 reads FQNEAQ (reference sequence). The CDR3 consists of 15 residues. The DNA of the CDR3 is TGTGCCAGCAGCTTGTTTGGGCGGGGGGAGAGCGAGCAGTACTTC. This sequence encodes CASSLFGRGESEQYF.

The chain couples TRBV7-2 to TRBJ2-1; 7 nucleotides match TRBD2. Trimming removed 3 bases from V and 3 bases from J; junction bases left unmatched: 8. From germline, CDR1 is SGHTA and CDR2 FQGNSA. The CDR3 spans 16 residues. In DNA form, the CDR3 reads TGTGCCAGCAGCTTCCTGCTAGCGGACATCTACAATGAGCAGTTCTTC. Amino acids: CASSFLLADIYNEQFF.

This clone was counted between two and nine times. V is TRBV11-3 and J is TRBJ2-2, with 7 bases that match TRBD1. The V gene end was trimmed by 5 bases and the J gene end by 1 base; junction bases not matched to a gene: 4. CDR1 and CDR2 from the germline V gene are SGHNT and YENEEA. The CDR3 sequence is 15 residues long. CDR3 region: CASSPGQQNTGELFF. DNA for the CDR3: TGTGCCAGCAGCCCGGGACAGCAGAACACCGGGGAGCTGTTTTTT.

In this sample, this clone turned up once. J is TRBJ1-1 and V is TRBV7-9; possible D gene TRBD1, 6 bases. Trimming shortened V by 6 bases and J by 5 bases, and 13 bases separated the two germline ends. Germline-derived CDR1 and CDR2 are SEHNR and FQNEAQ (reference sequence). This CDR3 has 13 residues. For the CDR3, the DNA is TGTGCCAGCAGTCGACAGGTTAGGACTGAAGCTTTCTTT. Translation gives CASSRQVRTEAFF.

V is TRBV5-1 and J is TRBJ1-2; D possibly corresponds to TRBD1 (6 bases). Germline V gene lookup returns CDR1 SGHRS and CDR2 YFSETQ. V was pared by 2 bases and J by 8 bases, with 13 bases between. This CDR3 is 13 amino acids long. As DNA, the CDR3 is TGCGCCAGCAGCTTCGAAACAGGGCTCGGCTACACCTTC. Amino acids: CASSFETGLGYTF.

The CDR3 reads CASSPLIDRGRWTEAFF. In DNA, the CDR3 is TGTGCCAGCTCACCTTTGATAGACAGGGGGCGATGGACTGAAGCTTTCTTT. This rearrangement joins TRBV18 to TRBJ1-1; 10 bases align to TRBD1. Germline CDR1 KGHSH, CDR2 LQKENI. The junction had 12 bases not matched to a gene; V was cut back by 3 bases and J by 5 bases. The CDR3 consists of 17 residues.

This chain uses TRBV11-1 with TRBJ2-2; 9 nucleotides line up with TRBD2. Germline CDR1 is SGHAT and CDR2 is FQDESV (reference sequence). This CDR3 has 15 amino acids. The junction had 3 bases not matched to a gene; V was cut back by 1 base and J by 6 bases. This CDR3 is CASSLGGGAPGELFF. DNA for the CDR3: TGTGCCAGCAGCTTAGGCGGGGGGGCCCCCGGGGAGCTGTTTTTT.

The J gene is TRBJ1-4, the V gene TRBV28; TRBD1 matches 10 bases. The CDR3 is made up of 13 amino acids. Germline V gives CDR1 MDHEN, CDR2 SYDVKM. With 6 bases clipped from V and 6 bases from J, the junction kept 1 base outside the gene matches. The CDR3 DNA sequence: TGTGCCAGCAGGGGGACAGGGGATGAAAAACTGTTTTTT. Amino acids: CASRGTGDEKLFF.

This rearrangement joins TRBV4-1 to TRBJ2-7; 13 nucleotides line up with TRBD2. CDR1 and CDR2 (germline): MGHRA, YSYEKL. This CDR3 has 15 amino acids. The V segment lost 6 bases and the J segment 3 bases; nucleotides outside the gene matches: 5. The CDR3: CASSRLAGGIYEQYF. The CDR3 DNA reads TGCGCCAGCAGTCGACTAGCGGGGGGAATCTACGAGCAGTACTTC.

The J gene is TRBJ2-1, the V gene TRBV5-1; 12 positions agree with TRBD2. Germline CDR1 and CDR2: SGHRS and YFSETQ. J was trimmed by 9 bases and V by 0 bases; bases with no gene match: 4. The CDR3 runs 15 residues. CDR3 in DNA: TGCGCCAGCAGCTTGGGACTAGCGGGGGTTACTGAGCAGTTCTTC. Protein product: CASSLGLAGVTEQFF.

This chain links TRBV7-9 with TRBJ1-2; 7 bases fit TRBD1. Trimming at V came to 3 bases and at J to 7 bases, leaving 17 bases not matched to a gene. Germline CDR1 SEHNR, CDR2 FQNEAQ (reference sequence). CDR3 length equals 17 residues. The CDR3 protein is CASSLGPGRGGEFGYTF. The DNA of the CDR3 is TGTGCCAGCAGCTTGGGCCCGGGGCGAGGGGGCGAGTTTGGCTACACCTTC.

This clone was picked up one time. The chain has TRBV10-3 and TRBJ2-1; 9 positions agree with TRBD2. The ends lost 5 bases at V and 6 bases at J; junction bases unmatched: 8. Germline V gene data show CDR1 as ENHRY and CDR2 as SYGVKD. This CDR3 has 15 amino acids. This CDR3 reads CAISFGTSRGNEQFF. The CDR3 DNA is TGTGCCATCAGTTTCGGGACTAGCAGGGGCAATGAGCAGTTCTTC.

The chain couples TRBV2 to TRBJ2-3, with 7 bases fitting TRBD2. CDR1 and CDR2 from the germline V gene are SNHLY and FYNNEI. CDR3 length: 14 amino acids. The V and J ends lost 9 bases and 2 bases, in that order; junction bases with no gene match: 8. CDR3 loop: CARGGSDLTDTQYF. The DNA for the CDR3 is TGTGCCAGGGGAGGGTCAGATCTCACAGATACGCAGTATTTT. Looking up the rest from reference TRBV2 and TRBJ2-3 gives the full variable domain: EPEVTQTPSHQVTQMGQEVILRCVPISNHLYFYWYRQILGQKVEFLVSFYNNEISEKSEIFDDQFSVERPDGSNFTLKIRSTKLEDSAMYFCARGGSDLTDTQYFGPGTRLTVL.

The rearrangement links TRBV4-1 to TRBJ1-5; D is ambiguous. V was shortened by 0 bases and J by 0 bases, with 12 bases between the two germline ends. Per germline, CDR1 MGHRA and CDR2 YSYEKL. The CDR3 extends over 17 amino acids. The chain's CDR3 is CASSQELTDYSNQPQHF. The CDR3 DNA reads TGCGCCAGCAGCCAAGAACTGACGGACTATAGCAATCAGCCCCAGCATTTT.

The chain links TRBV5-1 to TRBJ2-1; 10 positions match TRBD2. V dropped 0 bases and J dropped 3; count of bases not matched to a gene: 0. In germline, CDR1 is SGHRS, CDR2 YFSETQ. The CDR3 is 15 amino acids. The CDR3, as DNA: TGCGCCAGCAGCTTGGGGACTAGCGGCTACAATGAGCAGTTCTTC. This encodes CASSLGTSGYNEQFF.

This chain links TRBV6-1 with TRBJ1-6; D unclear. The germline V gene has CDR1 MNHNS and CDR2 SASEGT. The CDR3 has 16 amino acids. Trimming removed 4 bases at V and 4 bases at J, with 14 bases between. The CDR3 protein is CASSAWLLEYNSPLHF. The CDR3 nucleotides are TGTGCCAGCAGTGCCTGGTTACTCGAATATAATTCACCCCTCCACTTT.